This T cell receptor (beta chain) was identified in a study of cytomegalovirus exposure and HLA in healthy donors. The primer mix had 60 Vbeta and 13 Jbeta primers. Produced via immunoSEQ multiplex PCR; TCRdb's table is partial and in-frame only. The sample includes more than 90,000 clones, roughly 80% of them seen just once. A word on this clone: What it binds is unknown.

Whole-study results and caveats: HLA-A and HLA-B allele assignments for most subjects were reportedly predicted accurately using TCR beta sequences.

While unrecorded immune exposures were likely, the donors were nominally healthy when sampled. With V trimmed by 4 bases and J by 4 bases, 10 bases remained unmatched. This CDR3 has 16 amino acids. CDR1 is SQVTM and CDR2 is ANQGSEA in the germline V gene. The V and J genes are TRBV29-1 and TRBJ2-5, with 12 bases fitting TRBD2. The sample taken for sequencing was PBMCs. The TCR comes from a man aged 40-50 years in good health and CMV-seronegative. The CDR3 region has the DNA TGCAGCGTTGGGGGAAGACTAGCGGGGGCCCCAGAGACCCAGTACTTC. Protein: CSVGGRLAGAPETQYF. The whole variable domain, remainder taken from reference TRBV29-1 and TRBJ2-5, is SAVISQKPSRDICQRGTSLTIQCQVDSQVTMMFWYRQQPGQSLTLIATANQGSEATYESGFVIDKFPISRPNLTFSTLTVSNMSPEDSSIYLCSVGGRLAGAPETQYFGPGTRLLVL.